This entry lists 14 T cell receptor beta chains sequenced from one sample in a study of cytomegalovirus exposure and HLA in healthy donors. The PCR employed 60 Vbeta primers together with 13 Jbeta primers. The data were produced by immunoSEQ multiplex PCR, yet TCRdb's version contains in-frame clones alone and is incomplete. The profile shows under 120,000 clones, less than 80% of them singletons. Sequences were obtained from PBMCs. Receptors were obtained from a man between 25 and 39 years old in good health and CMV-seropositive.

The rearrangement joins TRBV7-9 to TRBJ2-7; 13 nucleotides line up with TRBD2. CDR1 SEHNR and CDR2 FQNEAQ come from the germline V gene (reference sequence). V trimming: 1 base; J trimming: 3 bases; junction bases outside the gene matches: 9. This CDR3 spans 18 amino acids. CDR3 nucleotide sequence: TGTGCCAGCAGCTTAGTCCCCGGGACTAGCGGGATGGACTACGAGCAGTACTTC. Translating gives CASSLVPGTSGMDYEQYF.

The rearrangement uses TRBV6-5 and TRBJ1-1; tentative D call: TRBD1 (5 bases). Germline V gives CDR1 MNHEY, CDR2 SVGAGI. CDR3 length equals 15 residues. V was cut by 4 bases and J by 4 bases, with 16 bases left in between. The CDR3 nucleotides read TGTGCCAGCAGTTTTCGCGGGACGGCGTCCACTGAAGCTTTCTTT. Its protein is CASSFRGTASTEAFF.

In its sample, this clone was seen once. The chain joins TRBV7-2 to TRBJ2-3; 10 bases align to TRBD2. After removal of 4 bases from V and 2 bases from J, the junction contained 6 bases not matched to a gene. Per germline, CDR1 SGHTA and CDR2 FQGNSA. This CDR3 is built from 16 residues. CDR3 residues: CASSSLAGGFTDTQYF. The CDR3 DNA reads TGTGCCAGCAGCTCCTTAGCGGGGGGCTTCACAGATACGCAGTATTTT.

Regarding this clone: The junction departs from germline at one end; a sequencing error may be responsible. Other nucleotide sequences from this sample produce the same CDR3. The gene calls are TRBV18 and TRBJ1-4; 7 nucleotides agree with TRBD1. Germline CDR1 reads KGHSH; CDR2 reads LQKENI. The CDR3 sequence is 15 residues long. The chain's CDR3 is CASSPQGTDNEKLFF. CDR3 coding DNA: TGTGCCAGCTCACCACAAGGGACAGATAATGAAAAACTATTTTTT.

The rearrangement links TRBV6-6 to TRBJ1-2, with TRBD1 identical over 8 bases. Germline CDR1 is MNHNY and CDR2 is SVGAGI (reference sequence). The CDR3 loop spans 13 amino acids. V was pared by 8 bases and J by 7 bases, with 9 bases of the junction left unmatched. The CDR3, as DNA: TGTGCCAGCGATCGGACAGGGTCGCTTGGCTACACCTTC. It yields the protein CASDRTGSLGYTF.

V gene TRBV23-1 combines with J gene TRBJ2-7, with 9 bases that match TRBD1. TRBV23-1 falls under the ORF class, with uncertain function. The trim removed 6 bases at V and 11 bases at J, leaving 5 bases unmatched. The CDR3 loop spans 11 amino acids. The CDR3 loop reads CASRDRGEEYF. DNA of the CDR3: TGCGCCAGCAGGGACAGGGGAGAGGAGTACTTC.

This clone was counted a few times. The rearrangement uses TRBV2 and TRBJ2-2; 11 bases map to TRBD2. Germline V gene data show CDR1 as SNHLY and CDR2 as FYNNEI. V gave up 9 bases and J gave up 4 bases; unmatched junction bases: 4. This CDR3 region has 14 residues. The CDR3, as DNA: TGTGCCAGTGGTAGCGGGGGGGGCACCGGGGAGCTGTTTTTT. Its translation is CASGSGGGTGELFF.

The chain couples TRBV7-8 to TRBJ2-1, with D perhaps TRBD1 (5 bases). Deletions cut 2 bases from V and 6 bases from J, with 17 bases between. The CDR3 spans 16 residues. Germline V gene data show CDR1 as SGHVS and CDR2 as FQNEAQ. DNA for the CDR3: TGTGCCAGCAGCTTATACCCGACCCCCCAGGGCAATGAGCAGTTCTTC. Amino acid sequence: CASSLYPTPQGNEQFF.

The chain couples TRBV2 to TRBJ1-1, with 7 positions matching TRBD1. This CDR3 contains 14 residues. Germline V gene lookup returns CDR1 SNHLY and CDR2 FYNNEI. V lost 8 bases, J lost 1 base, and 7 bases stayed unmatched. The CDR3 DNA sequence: TGTGCCAGCGTGGGACAGTACAAGAACACTGAAGCTTTCTTT. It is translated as CASVGQYKNTEAFF.

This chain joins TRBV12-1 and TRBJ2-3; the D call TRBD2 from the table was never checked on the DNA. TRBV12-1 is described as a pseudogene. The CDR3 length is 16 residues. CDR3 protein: CASSLLAGGPRDTQYF. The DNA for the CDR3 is TGTGCCAGCAGCTTACTAGCGGGGGGGCCCCGGGATACGCAGTATTTT.

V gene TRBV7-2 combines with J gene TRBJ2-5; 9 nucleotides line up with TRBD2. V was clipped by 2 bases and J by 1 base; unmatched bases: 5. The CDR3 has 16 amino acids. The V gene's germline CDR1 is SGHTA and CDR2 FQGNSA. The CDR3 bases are TGTGCCAGCAGCTTAACGGCTAGCGGGGTCCAAGAGACCCAGTACTTC. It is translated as CASSLTASGVQETQYF.

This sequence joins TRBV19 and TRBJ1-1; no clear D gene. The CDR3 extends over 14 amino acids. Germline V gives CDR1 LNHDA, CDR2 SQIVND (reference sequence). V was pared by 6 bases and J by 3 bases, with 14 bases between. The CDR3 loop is CASSGNRGYTEAFF. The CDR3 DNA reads TGTGCCAGTAGCGGGAACAGAGGGTACACTGAAGCTTTCTTT.

Here the CDR3 DNA reads TGTGCCAGCAGCAGAAGTCGGGGTCTAATAGGCTACGAGCAGTACTTC. Translated, it gives CASSRSRGLIGYEQYF. The chain employs TRBV7-2 and TRBJ2-7, with D perhaps TRBD2 (5 bases). V shed 5 bases and J shed 3 bases, with 20 bases lying between them. In germline, CDR1 is SGHTA, CDR2 FQGNSA. The CDR3 is made up of 16 amino acids.

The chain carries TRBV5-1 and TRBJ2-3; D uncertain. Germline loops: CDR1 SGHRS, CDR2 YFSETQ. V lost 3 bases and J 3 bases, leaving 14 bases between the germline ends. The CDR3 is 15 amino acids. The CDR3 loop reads CASSSFSGETDTQYF. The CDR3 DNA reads TGCGCCAGCAGCTCGTTCTCTGGAGAGACAGATACGCAGTATTTT.